The source of this T cell receptor (beta chain) is a study of blood T cell repertoires in COVID-19. Study as a whole: The origin of the acute and convalescent COVID-19 samples was the United States, Italy and Spain. PBMCs, B-cell-depleted T cells, or T cells provided the cDNA or gDNA that made up the material.

This CDR3 has 16 residues. As processed by the authors: How many nucleated cells were present was estimated from reference gene primer amplification. Sequencing used immunoSEQ multiplex PCR; TCRdb keeps in-frame clones, though not all of them. That table gives V, J and clone size, and the DNA gave D and trimming. The sample includes some 250,000 clones, roughly 85% of them seen just once. Material for sequencing was peripheral blood. This sequence originates from a woman younger than 30 with acute or convalescent COVID-19. The chain has TRBV21-1 and TRBJ2-5; the table's TRBD2 call for D was not verified on the DNA. TRBV21-1 is described as a pseudogene. This chain's CDR3 is CASSKESRGCRETQYF. In DNA, the CDR3 is TGTGCCAGCAGCAAAGAGTCCCGGGGTTGTAGGGAGACCCAGTACTTC.